What follows are 14 T cell receptor beta chains derived from one specimen sequenced in a study of Ad26.COV2.S vaccination and SARS-CoV-2 variants. Treatment given: around 19 received Ad26.COV2.S at low or high dose, single or two shots; about 5 received placebo; per-sample allocation not given. Material that was analyzed had been drawn on day 63 after the first vaccine or placebo injection. Profiling relied on immunoSEQ multiplex PCR, and the TCRdb table lists in-frame clones only, not all of them. The repertoire holds roughly 700,000 clones, around 92% seen once, with about 1.5% in the top ten. Material: peripheral blood, obtained in a trial of Ad26.COV2.S vaccine versus placebo. The receptor source for this set is a person between 18 and 60 years old who received the Ad26.COV2.S COVID-19 vaccine or a placebo.

The rearrangement joins TRBV19 to TRBJ1-5; possible D gene TRBD1, 5 bases. Germline loops: CDR1 LNHDA, CDR2 SQIVND (reference sequence). Between the trimmed V and J ends, which lost 7 bases and 4 bases, there was a span of 11 bases. CDR3 length: 13 amino acids. The CDR3 protein is CASTDSGNQPQHF. The CDR3 region has the DNA TGTGCCAGTACCGACAGTGGAAATCAGCCCCAGCATTTT. Combining the CDR3 with reference TRBV19 and TRBJ1-5 gives the whole variable domain DGGITQSPKYLFRKEGQNVTLSCEQNLNHDAMYWYRQDPGQGLRLIYYSQIVNDFQKGDIAEGYSVSREKKESFPLTVTSAQKNPTAFYLCASTDSGNQPQHFGDGTRLSIL.

The chain has TRBV6-5 and TRBJ2-7; the match to TRBD1 covers 9 bases. J lost 13 bases, V lost 10 bases, and 11 bases had no gene match. Looked up from germline, CDR1 is MNHEY and CDR2 is SVGAGI. The CDR3 loop spans 11 amino acids. The CDR3, as DNA: TGTGCCACCTCCGACCGGGACAGGGCATACTTC. Residues: CATSDRDRAYF.

The CDR3 DNA reads TGTGCCAGCAGCTTAGGGTCGGAGTGGGGAACCGGGGAGCTGTTTTTT. Translating gives CASSLGSEWGTGELFF. The chain uses TRBV13 and TRBJ2-2; the D is unclear. The CDR3 runs 16 residues. Between the trimmed V and J ends, which lost 0 bases and 5 bases, there was a span of 13 bases. In germline, CDR1 is PRHDT, CDR2 FYEKMQ (reference sequence).

The chain joins TRBV5-6 to TRBJ2-7; 8 nucleotides match TRBD1. Per germline, CDR1 SGHDT and CDR2 YYEEEE. Trimming took 4 bases from V and 2 from J; bases not matched to a gene: 8. The CDR3 spans 15 residues. The CDR3 region has the DNA TGTGCCAGCAGCGCGGGGACAGGCGGACCCTACGAGCAGTACTTC. Protein: CASSAGTGGPYEQYF.

The chain is built from TRBV5-4 and TRBJ2-7, with 8 bases lining up with TRBD2. V was pared by 0 bases and J by 5 bases, with 4 bases of the junction left unmatched. Germline V lookup: CDR1 SGHNT, CDR2 YYREEE (reference sequence). CDR3 length: 14 residues. CDR3 sequence: CASSLGTSNNEQYF. CDR3 DNA: TGTGCCAGCAGCTTGGGGACTAGCAATAACGAGCAGTACTTC.

The V call is TRBV7-8, the J call TRBJ2-5, with no clear D. CDR3 length equals 13 residues. CDR1 is SGHVS and CDR2 is FQNEAQ in the germline V gene. V lost 3 bases, J lost 3 bases, and 8 bases lay in between. CDR3 in amino acids: CASSFLGEETQYF. The CDR3 DNA sequence: TGTGCCAGCAGCTTTCTCGGTGAAGAGACCCAGTACTTC.

Comments on this clone: One end of the junction fails to match germline, which may point to a read error. The rearrangement links TRBV3-1 (or the pseudogene TRBV3-2) to TRBJ2-3, with 12 positions matching TRBD2. The CDR3 runs 12 residues. The V gene's germline CDR1 is LGHDT and CDR2 YNNKEL (reference sequence). This chain's CDR3 is CASSQTSGSTDF. CDR3 coding DNA: TGTGCCAGCAGCCAGACTAGCGGGAGTACGGATTTT.

This sequence joins TRBV2 and TRBJ2-7; weak D call: TRBD1 (5 bases). The CDR3 runs to 16 residues. V lost 6 bases and J 1 base, leaving 19 bases between the germline ends. CDR1 SNHLY and CDR2 FYNNEI come from the germline V gene. The CDR3 sequence is CASRAGLPSFSYEQYF. The CDR3 DNA reads TGTGCCAGCAGGGCAGGGTTACCCTCCTTTTCCTACGAGCAGTACTTC.

The rearrangement uses TRBV7-3 and TRBJ1-1, with unresolved D. The length of the CDR3 is 13 residues. CDR1 and CDR2 (germline): SGHTA, FQGTGA. Between the trimmed V and J ends, which lost 2 bases and 4 bases, there was a span of 8 bases. CDR3 in DNA: TGTGCCAGCAGCTTAGAAGTCGGCACTGAAGCTTTCTTT. This codes for CASSLEVGTEAFF.

The chain links TRBV5-6 to TRBJ2-7; a possible D gene is TRBD2 (5 bases). Trimming removed 1 base from V and 7 bases from J, with 21 bases in between. The CDR3 is 16 residues long. The germline V gene encodes CDR1 SGHDT and CDR2 YYEEEE. The CDR3 region is CASSLRISPAGREQYF. The CDR3 nucleotides are TGTGCCAGCAGCTTGAGAATAAGTCCGGCTGGGAGAGAGCAGTACTTC.

The J gene is TRBJ2-3, the V gene TRBV7-3; TRBD2 matches 8 bases. Germline CDR1 and CDR2: SGHTA and FQGTGA. This CDR3 is 15 amino acids long. Losses at the gene ends were 6 bases for V and 1 base for J; bases not matched to a gene: 6. The CDR3, as DNA: TGTGCCAGCAGTAACGCGGGGGGCCGCACAGATACGCAGTATTTT. Translating it yields CASSNAGGRTDTQYF.

The chain combines TRBV9 with TRBJ1-1; no definite D call. Germline loops: CDR1 SGDLS, CDR2 YYNGEE. Trimming pared 2 bases from V and 1 base from J, leaving 9 bases between. CDR3 length: 14 amino acids. Written as DNA, the CDR3 is TGTGCCAGCAGCGTGGACCCCTCGAACACTGAAGCTTTCTTT. Translated, it gives CASSVDPSNTEAFF.

This chain connects TRBV7-9 to TRBJ1-4; 7 bases line up with TRBD1. Germline values: CDR1 SEHNR, CDR2 FQNEAQ (reference sequence). V shed 5 bases and J 8 bases; nucleotides not matched to a gene: 11. This CDR3 spans 15 amino acids. CDR3 loop: CASSPLRGWGEKLFF. In nucleotides, the CDR3 is TGTGCCAGCAGCCCGCTCAGGGGGTGGGGAGAAAAACTGTTTTTT.

The chain has TRBV6-5 and TRBJ1-4; D uncertain. CDR3 length: 15 amino acids. Looked up from germline, CDR1 is MNHEY and CDR2 is SVGAGI. The V and J ends lost 0 bases and 1 base respectively, with 6 bases between them. This CDR3 is CASSYSDGTNEKLFF. Here the CDR3 DNA reads TGTGCCAGCAGTTACTCAGACGGAACTAATGAAAAACTGTTTTTT.